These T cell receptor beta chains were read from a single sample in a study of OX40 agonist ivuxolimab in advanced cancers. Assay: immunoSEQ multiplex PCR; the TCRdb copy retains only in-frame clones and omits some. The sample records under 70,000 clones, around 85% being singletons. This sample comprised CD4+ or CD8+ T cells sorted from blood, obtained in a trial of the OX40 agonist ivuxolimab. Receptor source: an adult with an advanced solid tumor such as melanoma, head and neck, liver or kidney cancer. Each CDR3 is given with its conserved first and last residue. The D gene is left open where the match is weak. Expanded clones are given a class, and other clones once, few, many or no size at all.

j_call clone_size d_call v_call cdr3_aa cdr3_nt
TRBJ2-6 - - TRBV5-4 CASSLPRSGANVLTF TGTGCCAGCAGCCTACCCAGGTCTGGGGCCAACGTCCTGACTTTC
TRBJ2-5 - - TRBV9 CASSPRGQTKETQYF TGTGCCAGCAGCCCGAGAGGGCAGACGAAAGAGACCCAGTACTTC
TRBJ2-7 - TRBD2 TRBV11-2 CASSLDGRGQRERAEQYF TGTGCCAGCAGCTTAGATGGGCGGGGCCAGCGGGAGCGGGCCGAGCAGTACTTC
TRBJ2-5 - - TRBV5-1 CASSLVQETQYF TGCGCCAGCAGCTTGGTTCAAGAGACCCAGTACTTC
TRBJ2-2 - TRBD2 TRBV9 CASSVRLADGELFF TGTGCCAGCAGCGTTAGACTAGCGGACGGGGAGCTGTTTTTT
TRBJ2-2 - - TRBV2 CASSMRTGELFF TGTGCCAGCAGTATGAGGACCGGGGAGCTGTTTTTT
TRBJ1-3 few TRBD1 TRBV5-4 CASSPTRTGLSSGNTIYF TGTGCCAGCAGCCCTACTCGGACAGGACTCAGCTCTGGAAACACCATATATTTT
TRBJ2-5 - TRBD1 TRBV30 CAWTIRTGGMETQYF TGTGCCTGGACGATCAGGACAGGGGGTATGGAGACCCAGTACTTC
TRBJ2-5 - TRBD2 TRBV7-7 CASSQLAGGVGTQYF TGTGCCAGCAGCCAACTAGCGGGGGGGGTAGGGACCCAGTACTTC
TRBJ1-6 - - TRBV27 CASSPITGGSSSSSYNSPLHF TGTGCCAGCAGTCCAATCACCGGGGGTTCAAGTTCGAGCTCCTATAATTCACCCCTCCACTTT
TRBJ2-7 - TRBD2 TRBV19 CASRLSGTSGGLQYF TGTGCCAGTAGACTATCCGGGACTAGCGGGGGCCTGCAGTACTTC
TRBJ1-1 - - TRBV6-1 CASVLLGPRSTEAFF TGTGCCAGCGTTTTGCTGGGACCCCGGAGTACTGAAGCTTTCTTT
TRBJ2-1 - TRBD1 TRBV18 CASSPGQVNEQFF TGTGCCAGCTCCCCGGGACAGGTCAATGAGCAGTTCTTC
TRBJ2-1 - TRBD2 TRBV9 CASSASKTGTSGSGEQFF TGTGCCAGCAGCGCCTCAAAGACCGGGACTAGCGGGAGCGGGGAGCAGTTCTTC
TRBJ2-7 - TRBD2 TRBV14 CASSRGTSGSSYEQYF TGTGCCAGCAGCCGAGGGACTAGCGGGAGTTCCTACGAGCAGTACTTC
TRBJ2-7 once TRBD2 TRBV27 CASSPRGGTSARFPSYEQYF TGTGCCAGCAGTCCGCGGGGGGGGACTAGCGCCCGTTTTCCTTCCTACGAGCAGTACTTC
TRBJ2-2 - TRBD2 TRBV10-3 CAIGTSGAPGELFF TGTGCCATCGGGACTAGCGGGGCCCCCGGGGAGCTGTTTTTT
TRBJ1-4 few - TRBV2 CASRVLVANEKLFF TGTGCCAGCAGAGTCCTAGTGGCTAATGAAAAACTGTTTTTT
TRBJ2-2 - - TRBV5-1 CASSIRDTGELFF TGCGCCAGCAGCATCCGGGACACCGGGGAGCTGTTTTTT
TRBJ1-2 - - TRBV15 CATSSAGWGYGYTF TGTGCCACCAGCAGCGCAGGGTGGGGATATGGCTACACCTTC
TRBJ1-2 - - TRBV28 CASSSRGSPGPGYTF TGTGCCAGCAGTTCCCGGGGAAGTCCTGGGCCTGGCTACACCTTC
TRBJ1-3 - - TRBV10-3 CAITTERGNTIYF TGTGCCATCACAACTGAAAGGGGAAACACCATATATTTT
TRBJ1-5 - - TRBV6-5 CASSWGWNQPQHF TGTGCCAGCAGTTGGGGGTGGAATCAGCCCCAGCATTTT
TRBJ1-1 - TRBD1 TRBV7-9 CASSTYRRQGDTEAFF TGTGCCAGCAGCACTTACCGCCGACAGGGGGACACTGAAGCTTTCTTT
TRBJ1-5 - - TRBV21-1 CASSKSGGEGSNQPQHF TGTGCCAGCAGCAAAAGTGGGGGCGAAGGAAGCAATCAGCCCCAGCATTTT
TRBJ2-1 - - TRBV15 CATSRDLLAGAKSEQFF TGTGCCACCAGCAGAGATCTGCTGGCGGGGGCTAAATCTGAGCAGTTCTTC
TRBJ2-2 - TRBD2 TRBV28 CASSPGGVRTTGELFF TGTGCCAGCAGTCCCGGGGGGGTGCGAACCACCGGGGAGCTGTTTTTT
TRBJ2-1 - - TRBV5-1 CASSLGTVNEQFF TGCGCCAGCAGCTTGGGGACGGTAAATGAGCAGTTCTTC
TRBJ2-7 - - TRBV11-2 CASSSRTEQYF TGTGCCAGCAGCTCTCGAACCGAGCAGTACTTC
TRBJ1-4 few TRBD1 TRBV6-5 CASRDRGQVNEKLFF TGTGCCAGCAGAGATCGGGGACAGGTTAATGAAAAACTGTTTTTT
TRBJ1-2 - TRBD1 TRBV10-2 CASSETGGGYGYTF TGCGCCAGCAGTGAGACAGGGGGCGGGTATGGCTACACCTTC
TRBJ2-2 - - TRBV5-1 CASSTTGGTGELFF TGCGCCAGCAGCACGACAGGAGGCACCGGGGAGCTGTTTTTT
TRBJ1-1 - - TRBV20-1 CSAKPNTEAFF TGCAGTGCCAAACCGAACACTGAAGCTTTCTTT
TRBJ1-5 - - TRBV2 CASRLGQNNQPQHF TGTGCCAGCAGATTAGGACAGAATAATCAGCCCCAGCATTTT
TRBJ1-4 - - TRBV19 CASTTGPGGVVGTNEKLFF TGTGCCAGTACCACAGGGCCCGGAGGGGTTGTGGGAACTAATGAAAAACTGTTTTTT
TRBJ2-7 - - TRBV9 CASSARDTSPYEQYF TGTGCCAGCAGCGCCAGGGACACGTCCCCCTACGAGCAGTACTTC
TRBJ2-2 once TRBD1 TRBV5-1 CASSFQGDGELFF TGCGCCAGCAGCTTTCAGGGGGACGGGGAGCTGTTTTTT
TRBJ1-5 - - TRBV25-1 CASSGTDNQPQHF TGTGCCAGCAGTGGGACGGATAATCAGCCCCAGCATTTT
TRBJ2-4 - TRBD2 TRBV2 CASSVGTSTLAKNIQYF TGTGCCAGCAGTGTAGGGACTAGCACACTAGCCAAAAACATTCAGTACTTC
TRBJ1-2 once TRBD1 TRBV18 CASSPAGGLGYTF TGTGCCAGCTCACCCGCAGGGGGCCTCGGCTACACCTTC
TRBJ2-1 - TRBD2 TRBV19 CASSTPSGLAKISYNEQFF TGTGCCAGTAGTACCCCCTCGGGACTAGCGAAAATTTCCTACAATGAGCAGTTCTTC
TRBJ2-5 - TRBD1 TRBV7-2 CASSLARDRWETQYF TGTGCCAGCAGCTTAGCCCGGGACAGGTGGGAGACCCAGTACTTC
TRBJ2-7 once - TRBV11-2 CASSLGSARSYEQYF TGTGCCAGCAGCTTAGGCAGCGCCCGCTCCTACGAGCAGTACTTC
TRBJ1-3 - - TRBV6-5 CASSYSTGARGNTIYF TGTGCCAGCAGTTACTCGACGGGGGCAAGGGGAAACACCATATATTTT
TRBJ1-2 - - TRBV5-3 CARRRREGGYTF TGTGCCAGAAGACGAAGGGAAGGTGGCTACACCTTC
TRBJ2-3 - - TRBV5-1 CASSLERTDTQYF TGCGCCAGCAGCTTAGAGAGGACAGATACGCAGTATTTT
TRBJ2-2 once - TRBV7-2 CASSLGGFLSGELFF TGTGCCAGCAGCTTAGGGGGGTTTTTGTCCGGGGAGCTGTTTTTT
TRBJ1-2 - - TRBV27 CASSPRTVRGYTF TGTGCCAGCAGCCCTCGGACAGTACGGGGCTACACCTTC
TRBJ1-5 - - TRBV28 CAAQDRPNQPQHF TGTGCCGCCCAGGACAGACCCAATCAGCCCCAGCATTTT
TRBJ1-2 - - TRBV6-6 CASSTGRFGWDGYTF TGTGCCAGCAGCACAGGACGGTTTGGGTGGGATGGCTACACCTTC
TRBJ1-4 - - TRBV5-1 CASSLAEGTNEKLFF TGCGCCAGCAGCTTGGCCGAGGGGACTAATGAAAAACTGTTTTTT
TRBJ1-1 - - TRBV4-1 CASSQPRSQGATVRNTEAFF TGCGCCAGCAGCCAACCTAGATCACAAGGGGCAACTGTTCGGAACACTGAAGCTTTCTTT
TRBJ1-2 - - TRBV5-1 CASSSGSRDYGYTF TGCGCCAGCAGCTCCGGGTCTCGGGACTACGGCTACACCTTC
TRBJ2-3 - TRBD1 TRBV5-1 CASSLGQGWVPDTQYF TGCGCCAGCAGCTTGGGACAGGGATGGGTCCCAGATACGCAGTATTTT
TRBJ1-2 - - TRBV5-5 CASSLAGWDGYTF TGTGCCAGCAGCTTGGCGGGGTGGGATGGCTACACCTTC
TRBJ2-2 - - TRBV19 CASLLRELFF TGTGCCAGCCTTCTACGGGAGCTGTTTTTT
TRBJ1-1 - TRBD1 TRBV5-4 CASSPGGTENTEAFF TGTGCCAGCAGCCCTGGCGGGACAGAGAACACTGAAGCTTTCTTT
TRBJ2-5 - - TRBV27 CASSLRTGQETQYF TGTGCCAGCAGTTTGCGTACAGGACAAGAGACCCAGTACTTC
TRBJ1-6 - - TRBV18 CASSPGQFTPLHF TGTGCCAGCTCACCTGGACAGTTTACACCCCTCCACTTT